This passage covers 21 T cell receptor beta chains from one sample sequenced in a study of T cell responses to AZD1222 COVID-19 vaccine. Sequencing was performed with immunoSEQ multiplex PCR; in TCRdb, only in-frame clones are kept and a portion is missing. The data show approximately 120,000 clones, approximately 89% seen once. Sequencing was performed on peripheral blood, taken on day 0 of AZD1222 vaccination. All receptors derive from an adult in good health.

The chain has TRBV25-1 and TRBJ1-1; unclear D gene. This CDR3 is 14 amino acids long. V was cut by 2 bases and J by 4 bases, with 11 bases left in between. The V gene's germline CDR1 is MGHDK and CDR2 SYGVNS. The CDR3 is CASSEMGRPTEAFF. The CDR3 coding sequence is TGTGCCAGCAGTGAAATGGGCAGACCCACTGAAGCTTTCTTT.

The chain employs TRBV27 and TRBJ1-5; 7 bases are shared with TRBD1. Germline CDR1 and CDR2: MNHEY and SMNVEV (reference sequence). V was pared by 0 bases and J by 6 bases, with 5 bases of the junction left unmatched. The CDR3 loop spans 15 amino acids. The CDR3, as DNA: TGTGCCAGCAGTTTATCAGGGGGCGGGGTTCAGCCCCAGCATTTT. It specifies CASSLSGGGVQPQHF.

V and J are TRBV19 and TRBJ2-3; D may be TRBD1 (6 bases). This CDR3 is built from 14 residues. Germline CDR1 LNHDA, CDR2 SQIVND (reference sequence). Trimming pared 6 bases from V and 7 bases from J, leaving 17 bases between. Here the CDR3 reads CASSETGGGYTQYF. The CDR3 nucleotides read TGTGCCAGTAGCGAGACTGGGGGCGGATATACGCAGTATTTT.

The CDR3 reads CASSYSLSYEQYF. CDR3 sequence (DNA): TGTGCCAGCAGTTACTCGCTATCCTACGAGCAGTACTTC. The chain employs TRBV6-6 and TRBJ2-7; D unresolved. The CDR3 is made up of 13 amino acids. Trimming pared 0 bases from V and 1 base from J, leaving 4 bases between. Looked up from germline, CDR1 is MNHNY and CDR2 is SVGAGI (reference sequence).

V is TRBV19 and J is TRBJ1-5; tentatively, D is TRBD1 (5 bases). Germline V gene lookup returns CDR1 LNHDA and CDR2 SQIVND (reference sequence). The V end was cut by 6 bases, the J end by 7 bases, with 19 bases between. The length of the CDR3 is 15 residues. CDR3 sequence: CASRGDRRALQPQHF. The CDR3 coding sequence is TGTGCCAGTAGGGGGGATCGTAGGGCTCTACAGCCCCAGCATTTT.

This chain connects TRBV27 to TRBJ1-1; a possible D gene is TRBD1 (5 bases). V lost 6 bases, J lost 4 bases, and 15 bases lay in between. Per germline, CDR1 MNHEY and CDR2 SMNVEV (reference sequence). This CDR3 contains 14 residues. CDR3 DNA sequence: TGTGCCAGCAGGACCGGGACTTCGGGCACTGAAGCTTTCTTT. Encoded protein: CASRTGTSGTEAFF.

CDR3 protein: CASSSPGTSGSYEQYF. CDR3 bases: TGTGCCAGCAGTTCCCCAGGTACTAGCGGCTCCTACGAGCAGTACTTC. This chain connects TRBV28 to TRBJ2-7; 8 positions match TRBD2. The CDR3 consists of 16 residues. V lost 4 bases, J lost 0 bases, and 8 bases stayed unmatched. Germline V gives CDR1 MDHEN, CDR2 SYDVKM.

This chain joins TRBV29-1 and TRBJ1-2, with 9 positions matching TRBD1. The germline V gene encodes CDR1 SQVTM and CDR2 ANQGSEA. The CDR3 is made up of 13 amino acids. Trimming cost V 7 bases and J 8 bases; bases outside gene matches: 11. The CDR3 reads CSAQPGQGGGYTF. The CDR3 nucleotides are TGCAGCGCCCAGCCGGGACAGGGAGGGGGCTACACCTTC.

In this sample, this clone turned up once. The V call is TRBV27, the J call TRBJ2-3; 7 bases are a match to TRBD2. The V and J ends lost 5 bases and 4 bases, in that order; junction bases with no gene match: 6. CDR1 and CDR2 (germline): MNHEY, SMNVEV (reference sequence). The CDR3 extends over 14 amino acids. CDR3 nucleotide sequence: TGTGCCAGCAGTCCAGCGGGGCGGGCAGATACGCAGTATTTT. Protein: CASSPAGRADTQYF.

The chain combines TRBV7-2 with TRBJ1-2, with D possibly TRBD1 on 5 matching bases. The length of the CDR3 is 11 residues. V lost 5 bases and J lost 8, with 9 bases in between. Germline CDR1 reads SGHTA; CDR2 reads FQGNSA. CDR3 amino acids: CASSPRDGYTF. CDR3 nucleotide sequence: TGTGCCAGCAGCCCCAGGGACGGCTACACCTTC.

This chain connects TRBV29-1 to TRBJ2-1; the D is unclear. Germline CDR1 is SQVTM and CDR2 is ANQGSEA. This CDR3 contains 12 residues. The V end was cut by 4 bases, the J end by 3 bases, with 7 bases between. The CDR3 bases are TGCAGCGTTGTCGGCGGCTACAATGAGCAGTTCTTC. Encoded protein: CSVVGGYNEQFF.

J is TRBJ1-2 and V is TRBV28, with D possibly TRBD1 on 5 matching bases. Trimming left V 7 bases short and J 12 bases short, with 18 bases between. This CDR3 has 12 amino acids. Germline CDR1 reads MDHEN; CDR2 reads SYDVKM. The CDR3 loop reads CASTDKSLGHTF. The CDR3, as DNA: TGTGCCAGCACGGACAAGAGCCTTGGACACACCTTC.

This clone was seen more than once but under ten times. This chain joins TRBV9 and TRBJ2-7; TRBD2 aligns across 12 bases. With V trimmed by 0 bases and J by 7 bases, 5 bases remained unmatched. Germline lookup yields CDR1 SGDLS and CDR2 YYNGEE. The CDR3 contains 15 residues. The CDR3 region is CASSVGLAGEGEQYF. CDR3 bases: TGTGCCAGCAGCGTAGGACTAGCGGGGGAGGGAGAGCAGTACTTC.

The chain recombines TRBV9 with TRBJ1-6; no definite D call. V shed 0 bases and J shed 6 bases, with 4 bases lying between them. The germline gives CDR1 SGDLS, CDR2 YYNGEE. The CDR3 has 13 amino acids. Here the CDR3 reads CASSVETNSPLHF. In DNA, the CDR3 is TGTGCCAGCAGCGTAGAAACTAATTCACCCCTCCACTTT.

CDR3 loop: CASSPHSDTQYF. CDR3 DNA: TGTGCCAGCAGCCCTCATAGTGATACGCAGTATTTT. V is TRBV9 and J is TRBJ2-3; the D is unclear. V was clipped by 4 bases and J by 6 bases, with 9 bases between them. The CDR3 has 12 residues. The V gene's germline CDR1 is SGDLS and CDR2 YYNGEE.

This clone was counted a single time. The chain combines TRBV5-8 with TRBJ1-1; TRBD1 is a possible D gene (6 bases). The CDR3 runs to 14 residues. In germline, CDR1 is SGHTS, CDR2 YDEGEE. V lost 2 bases, J lost 5 bases, and 13 bases lay in between. The CDR3 nucleotides are TGTGCCAGCAGCTTCGGGGGGCAGGAGACTGAAGCTTTCTTT. Protein: CASSFGGQETEAFF.

This clone appeared a single time. The chain couples TRBV27 to TRBJ1-5; 9 bases agree with TRBD1. There are 17 residues in the CDR3. Germline V gene lookup returns CDR1 MNHEY and CDR2 SMNVEV (reference sequence). Unmatched junction bases numbered 17, after V lost 8 bases and J lost 6 bases. DNA for the CDR3: TGTGCCAGCGGGCTTACGGGGGGACAGGGACTACCTCAGCCCCAGCATTTT. Translated, it gives CASGLTGGQGLPQPQHF.

The chain is built from TRBV5-1 and TRBJ2-5; tentatively, D is TRBD1 (6 bases). From germline, CDR1 is SGHRS and CDR2 YFSETQ. Trimming took off 8 bases at V and 2 bases at J, with 13 bases between the two ends. This CDR3 region has 13 residues. CDR3 nucleotide sequence: TGCGCCAGTCACAGGGCAACACAAGAGACCCAGTACTTC. This translates into CASHRATQETQYF.

The CDR3 nucleotides are TGTGCCAGCAGCCTAGGGGTGGGGATTGGATCGACTGAAGCTTTCTTT. It codes for CASSLGVGIGSTEAFF. V is TRBV4-2 and J is TRBJ1-1; tentative D call: TRBD1 (5 bases). This CDR3 spans 16 amino acids. V was clipped by 4 bases and J by 5 bases, with 20 bases between them. Germline V lookup: CDR1 LGHNA, CDR2 YNFKEQ.

The chain recombines TRBV28 with TRBJ1-1; D remains unclear. Per the germline V gene, CDR1 is MDHEN and CDR2 is SYDVKM. The V end lost 5 bases, the J end lost 5 bases, and 15 bases lay between the germline ends. CDR3 length equals 14 residues. The CDR3 reads CASSGGRPWTEAFF. The CDR3 DNA reads as TGTGCCAGCAGTGGAGGGCGGCCGTGGACTGAAGCTTTCTTT.

The gene calls are TRBV28 and TRBJ1-6; weak D call: TRBD1 (5 bases). This CDR3 spans 16 amino acids. V gave up 4 bases and J gave up 0 bases, with 10 bases separating them. The V gene's germline CDR1 is MDHEN and CDR2 SYDVKM. CDR3 sequence: CASSYSTVSYNSPLHF. The CDR3 nucleotides read TGTGCCAGCAGTTACTCGACAGTCTCCTATAATTCACCCCTCCACTTT. Drawing the rest from reference TRBV28 and TRBJ1-6, the complete variable domain is DVKVTQSSRYLVKRTGEKVFLECVQDMDHENMFWYRQDPGLGLRLIYFSYDVKMKEKGDIPEGYSVSREKKERFSLILESASTNQTSMYLCASSYSTVSYNSPLHFGNGTRLTVT.